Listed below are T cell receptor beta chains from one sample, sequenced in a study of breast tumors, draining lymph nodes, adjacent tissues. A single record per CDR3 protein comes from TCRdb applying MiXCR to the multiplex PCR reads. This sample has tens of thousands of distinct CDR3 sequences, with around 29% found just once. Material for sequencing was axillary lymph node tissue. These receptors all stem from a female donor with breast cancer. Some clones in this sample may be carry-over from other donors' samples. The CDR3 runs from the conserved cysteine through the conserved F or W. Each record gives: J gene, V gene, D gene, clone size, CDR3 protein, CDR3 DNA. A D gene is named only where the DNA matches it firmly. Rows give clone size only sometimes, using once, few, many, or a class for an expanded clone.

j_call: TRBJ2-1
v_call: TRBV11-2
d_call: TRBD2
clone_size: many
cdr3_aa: CASSLSSGIGEQFF
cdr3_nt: TGTGCCAGCAGCTTAAGTAGCGGGATCGGTGAGCAGTTCTTC

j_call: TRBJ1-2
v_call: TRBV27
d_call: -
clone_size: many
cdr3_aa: CASRLGQRYGYTF
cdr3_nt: TGTGCCAGCAGATTGGGGCAGCGCTATGGCTACACCTTC

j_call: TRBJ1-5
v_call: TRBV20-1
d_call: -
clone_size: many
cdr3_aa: CSAREGGYNQPQHF
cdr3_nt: TGCAGTGCTAGAGAGGGAGGATACAATCAGCCCCAGCATTTT

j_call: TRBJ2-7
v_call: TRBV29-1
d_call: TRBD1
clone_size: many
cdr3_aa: CSVAWTGKSEQYF
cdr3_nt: TGCAGCGTAGCATGGACAGGAAAGTCCGAGCAGTACTTC

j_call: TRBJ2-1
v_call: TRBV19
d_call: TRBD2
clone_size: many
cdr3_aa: CASSITSGSSYNEQFF
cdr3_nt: TGTGCCAGTAGTATAACTAGCGGGAGCTCCTACAATGAGCAGTTCTTC

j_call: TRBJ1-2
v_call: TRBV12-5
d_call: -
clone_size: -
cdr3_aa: CASASADYGYTF
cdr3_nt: TGTGCTAGTGCCAGCGCTGACTATGGCTACACCTTC

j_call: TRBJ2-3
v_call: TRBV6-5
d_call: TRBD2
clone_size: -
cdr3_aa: CAGSLAGGVNTQYF
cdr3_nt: TGTGCCGGCAGTCTAGCGGGAGGTGTAAATACGCAGTATTTT

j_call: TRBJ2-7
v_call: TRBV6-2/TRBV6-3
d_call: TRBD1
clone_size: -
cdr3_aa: CASSRAFGTGGVGPLYEQYF
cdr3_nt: TGTGCCAGCAGTCGAGCCTTCGGGACAGGGGGTGTTGGGCCCCTCTACGAGCAGTACTTC

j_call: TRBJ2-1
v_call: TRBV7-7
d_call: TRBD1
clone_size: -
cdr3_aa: CAGSPGTGVYNEQSF
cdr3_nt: TGTGCCGGCAGCCCCGGGACAGGGGTCTACAATGAGCAGTCCTTC

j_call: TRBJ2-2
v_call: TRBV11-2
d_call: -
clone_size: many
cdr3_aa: CASSLVPIGELFF
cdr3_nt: TGTGCCAGCAGCTTAGTGCCGATCGGGGAGCTGTTTTTT

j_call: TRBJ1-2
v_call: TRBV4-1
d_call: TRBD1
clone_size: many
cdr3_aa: CASSQYTGQPTYGYTF
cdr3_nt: TGCGCCAGCAGCCAATACACGGGACAGCCTACCTATGGCTACACCTTC

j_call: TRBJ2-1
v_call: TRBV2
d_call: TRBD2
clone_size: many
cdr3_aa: CASSERGLLGNEQFF
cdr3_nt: TGTGCCAGCAGTGAACGGGGACTATTAGGCAATGAGCAGTTCTTC

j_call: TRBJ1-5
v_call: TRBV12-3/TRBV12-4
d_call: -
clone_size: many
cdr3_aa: CASSRDRRQPQHF
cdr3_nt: TGTGCCAGCAGCCGCGACAGGCGTCAGCCCCAGCATTTT

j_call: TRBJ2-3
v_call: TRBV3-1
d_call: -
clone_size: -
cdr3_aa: CASSQSDTQYF
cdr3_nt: TGTGCCAGCAGCCAGAGTGATACGCAGTATTTT

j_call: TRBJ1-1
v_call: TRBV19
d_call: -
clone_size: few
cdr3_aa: CASSILLDGNTEAFF
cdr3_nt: TGTGCCAGTAGTATTTTGCTTGACGGAAACACTGAAGCTTTCTTT

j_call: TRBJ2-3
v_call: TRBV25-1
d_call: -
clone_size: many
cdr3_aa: CASSVQPVDTQYF
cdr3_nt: TGTGCCAGCAGTGTCCAACCGGTGGATACGCAGTATTTT

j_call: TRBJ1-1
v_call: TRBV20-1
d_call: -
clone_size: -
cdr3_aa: CSARDGGPGGNTEAFF
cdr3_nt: TGCAGTGCTAGAGATGGGGGGCCGGGTGGGAACACTGAAGCTTTCTTT

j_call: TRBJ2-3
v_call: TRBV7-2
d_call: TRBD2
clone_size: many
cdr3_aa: CASRPTTSGIRTDTQYF
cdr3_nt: TGTGCCAGCAGACCTACGACTAGCGGAATTAGGACAGATACGCAGTATTTT

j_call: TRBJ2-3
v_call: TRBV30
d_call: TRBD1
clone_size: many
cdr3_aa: CACEGQGTQYF
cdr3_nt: TGTGCCTGTGAGGGACAGGGAACGCAGTATTTT

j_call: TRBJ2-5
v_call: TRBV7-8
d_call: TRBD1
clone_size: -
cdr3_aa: CASSPGQGAYETQHF
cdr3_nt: TGTGCCAGCAGCCCGGGACAGGGGGCATATGAGACCCAGCACTTC

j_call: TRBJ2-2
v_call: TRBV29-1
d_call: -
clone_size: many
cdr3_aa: CSVRRSFGELFF
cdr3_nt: TGCAGCGTAAGGAGGTCGTTCGGGGAGCTGTTTTTT

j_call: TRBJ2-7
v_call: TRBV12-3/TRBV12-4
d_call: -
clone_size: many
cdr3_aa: CASSLWQGNEQYF
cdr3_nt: TGTGCCAGCAGTTTGTGGCAGGGGAACGAGCAGTACTTC

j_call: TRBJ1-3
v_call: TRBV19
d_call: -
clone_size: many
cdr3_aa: CASTLDELSGNTIYF
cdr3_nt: TGTGCCAGTACCCTGGACGAGCTCTCTGGAAACACCATATATTTT

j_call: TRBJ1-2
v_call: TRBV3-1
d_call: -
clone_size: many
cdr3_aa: CASSGLGSYTF
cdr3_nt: TGTGCCAGCTCAGGGCTGGGGAGCTACACCTTC

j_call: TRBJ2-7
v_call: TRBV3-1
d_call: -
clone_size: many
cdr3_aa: CASSQAEGYEQYF
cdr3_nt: TGTGCCAGCAGCCAAGCGGAGGGTTACGAGCAGTACTTC

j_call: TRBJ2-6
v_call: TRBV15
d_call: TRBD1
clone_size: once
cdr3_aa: CATSNPGQGAGGANVLTF
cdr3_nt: TGTGCCACCAGCAACCCCGGACAGGGGGCGGGCGGGGCCAACGTCCTGACTTTC

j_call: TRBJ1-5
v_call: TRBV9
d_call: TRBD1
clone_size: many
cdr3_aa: CASSAIDRGPQPQHF
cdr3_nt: TGTGCCAGCAGCGCGATCGACAGGGGACCTCAGCCCCAGCATTTT

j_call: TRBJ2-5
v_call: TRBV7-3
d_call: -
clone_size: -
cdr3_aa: CASSSPGQETQYF
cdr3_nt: TGTGCCAGCAGCTCACCAGGGCAAGAGACCCAGTACTTC

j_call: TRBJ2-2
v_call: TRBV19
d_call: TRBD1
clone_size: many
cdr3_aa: CASSIDRATGELFF
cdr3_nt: TGTGCCAGTAGTATCGACAGGGCGACCGGGGAGCTGTTTTTT

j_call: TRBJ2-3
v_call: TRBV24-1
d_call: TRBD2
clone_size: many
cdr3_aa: CATSDPPSGSGTTDTQYF
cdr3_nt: TGTGCCACCAGTGATCCCCCGAGCGGTAGCGGGACCACAGATACGCAGTATTTT

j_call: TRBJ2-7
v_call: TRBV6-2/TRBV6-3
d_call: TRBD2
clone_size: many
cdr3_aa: CASRHSGTSSYEQYF
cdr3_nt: TGTGCCAGCAGACATTCCGGGACTAGCTCCTACGAGCAGTACTTC

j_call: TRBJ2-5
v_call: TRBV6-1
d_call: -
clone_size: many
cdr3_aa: CASTPDPGGPVFQVRISF
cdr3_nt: TGTGCCAGCACGCCCGACCCGGGGGGCCCAGTTTTCCAGGTCCGGATTTCCTTC

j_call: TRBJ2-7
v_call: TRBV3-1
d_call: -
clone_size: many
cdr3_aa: CASSLGRGYYEQYF
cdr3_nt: TGTGCCAGCAGCCTTGGTCGGGGCTACTACGAGCAGTACTTC

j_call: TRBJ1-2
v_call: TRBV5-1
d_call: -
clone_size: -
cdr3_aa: CASSFSAHGYTF
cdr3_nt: TGCGCCAGCAGCTTCTCCGCCCATGGCTACACCTTC

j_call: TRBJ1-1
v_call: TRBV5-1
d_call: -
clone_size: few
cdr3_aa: CASSLDVLTEAFF
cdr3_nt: TGCGCCAGCAGTTTGGACGTTTTGACTGAAGCTTTCTTT

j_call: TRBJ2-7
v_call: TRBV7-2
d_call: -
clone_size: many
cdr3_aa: CASSDTGPTYEQYF
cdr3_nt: TGTGCCAGCAGCGATACAGGACCCACCTACGAGCAGTACTTC

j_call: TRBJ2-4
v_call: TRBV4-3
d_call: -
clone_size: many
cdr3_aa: CASSPGQKNIQYF
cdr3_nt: TGCGCCAGCAGCCCCGGACAAAAAAACATTCAGTACTTC

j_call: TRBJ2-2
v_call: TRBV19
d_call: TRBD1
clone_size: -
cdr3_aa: CASSGTGTSGELFF
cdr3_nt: TGTGCCAGTTCCGGGACAGGAACGTCCGGGGAGCTGTTTTTT

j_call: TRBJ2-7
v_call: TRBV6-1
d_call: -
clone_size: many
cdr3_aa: CASSEAAGQSYEQYF
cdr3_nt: TGTGCCAGCAGTGAAGCCGCGGGACAGTCCTACGAGCAGTACTTC

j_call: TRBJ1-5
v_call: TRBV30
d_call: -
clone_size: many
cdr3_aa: CAWSGTGTPQHF
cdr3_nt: TGTGCCTGGAGCGGAACAGGGACGCCCCAGCATTTT

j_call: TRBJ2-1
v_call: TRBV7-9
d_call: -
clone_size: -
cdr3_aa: CASSFQGLSYNEQFF
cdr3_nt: TGTGCCAGCAGCTTCCAGGGCCTGTCCTACAATGAGCAGTTCTTC

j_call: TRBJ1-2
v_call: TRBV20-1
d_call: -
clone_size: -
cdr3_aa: CSTRWNREGYTF
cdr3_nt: TGCAGTACTAGATGGAACAGAGAAGGCTACACCTTC

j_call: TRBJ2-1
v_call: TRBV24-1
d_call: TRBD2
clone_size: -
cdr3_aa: CATSGSGREGTYNEQFF
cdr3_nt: TGTGCCACCAGTGGTAGCGGGAGGGAAGGGACCTACAATGAGCAGTTCTTC

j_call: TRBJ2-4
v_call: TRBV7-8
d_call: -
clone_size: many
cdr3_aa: CASTPTGRGDIQYF
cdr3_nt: TGTGCCAGCACCCCTACAGGGAGAGGGGACATTCAGTACTTC

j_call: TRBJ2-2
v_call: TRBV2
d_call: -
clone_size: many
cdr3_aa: CASSYEPPGTGELFF
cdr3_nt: TGTGCCAGCAGTTACGAACCCCCCGGAACCGGGGAGCTGTTTTTT

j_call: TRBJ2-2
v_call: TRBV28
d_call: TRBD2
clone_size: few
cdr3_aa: CASRSGGSANTGELFF
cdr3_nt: TGTGCCAGCAGATCAGGCGGGAGTGCGAACACCGGGGAGCTGTTTTTT

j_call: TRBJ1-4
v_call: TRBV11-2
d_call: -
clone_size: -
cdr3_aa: CASSLGLSYEQYFGPGIEKLFF
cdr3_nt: -

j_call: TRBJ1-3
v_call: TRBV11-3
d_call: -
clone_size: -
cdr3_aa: CASSLLRGFGNTTYF
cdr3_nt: TGTGCCAGCAGCCTTCTGCGCGGGTTCGGAAACACCACATATTTT

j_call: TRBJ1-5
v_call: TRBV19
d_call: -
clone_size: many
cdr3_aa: CASCSQNQPQHF
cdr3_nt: TGTGCCAGTTGTTCTCAAAATCAGCCCCAGCATTTT

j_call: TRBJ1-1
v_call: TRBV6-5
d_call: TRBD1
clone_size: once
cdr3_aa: CASSQWDRGEAFF
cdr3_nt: TGTGCCAGCAGTCAATGGGACAGGGGAGAAGCTTTCTTT